A selection of T cell receptor beta chains follows, all from one sample in a study of identical twins. Each CDR3 protein is one row after TCRdb ran MiXCR on the 5' RACE reads. The table records 690,000 or so distinct CDR3 sequences, 8% to 9% of them present only once. These data also featured in a second study, about yellow fever vaccine responses in identical twins.

Sequencing was performed on PBMCs. These receptor sequences come from a woman between 18 and 29 years old in good health. The CDR3 runs from the conserved cysteine through the conserved F or W. The D gene is left open where the match is weak. Where a row states a size, it is once, few, many or the class of an expanded clone; other rows omit it.

d_gene: NA
abundance: NA
j_gene: TRBJ1-6
len: 15
v_gene: TRBV4-3
CDR3aa: CASSQDGGTYSPLHF
CDR3nt: TGCGCCAGCAGCCAAGATGGGGGTACCTACTCACCCCTCCACTTT

d_gene: NA
abundance: many
j_gene: TRBJ2-5
len: 14
v_gene: TRBV7-9
CDR3aa: CASSSGQNQETQYF
CDR3nt: TGTGCCAGCAGCTCGGGACAAAACCAAGAGACCCAGTACTTC

d_gene: TRBD1
abundance: few
j_gene: TRBJ2-7
len: 13
v_gene: TRBV6-6
CDR3aa: CASSSRDRGEQYF
CDR3nt: TGTGCCAGCAGTTCCCGGGACAGGGGCGAGCAGTACTTC

d_gene: NA
abundance: NA
j_gene: TRBJ2-6
len: 15
v_gene: TRBV5-1
CDR3aa: CASSSQSSGANVLTF
CDR3nt: TGCGCCAGCAGCTCCCAAAGCTCTGGGGCCAACGTCCTGACTTTC

d_gene: NA
abundance: few
j_gene: TRBJ2-4
len: 16
v_gene: TRBV28
CDR3aa: CASRAALGGAKNIQYF
CDR3nt: TGTGCCAGCAGAGCCGCCCTTGGGGGGGCCAAAAACATTCAGTACTTC

d_gene: TRBD2
abundance: NA
j_gene: TRBJ2-2
len: 16
v_gene: TRBV5-1
CDR3aa: CASSFGAGGPTGELFF
CDR3nt: TGCGCCAGCAGCTTCGGAGCGGGGGGGCCCACCGGGGAGCTGTTTTTT

d_gene: TRBD1
abundance: many
j_gene: TRBJ2-5
len: 15
v_gene: TRBV6-5
CDR3aa: CASSYSFGQGETQYF
CDR3nt: TGTGCCAGCAGTTACAGTTTTGGACAGGGGGAGACCCAGTACTTC

d_gene: TRBD2
abundance: few
j_gene: TRBJ2-2
len: 16
v_gene: TRBV12-3/TRBV12-4
CDR3aa: CASSLGAGVGTGELFF
CDR3nt: TGTGCCAGCAGTTTAGGAGCGGGAGTGGGGACCGGGGAGCTGTTTTTT

d_gene: TRBD2
abundance: few
j_gene: TRBJ2-1
len: 17
v_gene: TRBV20-1
CDR3aa: CSARAYRKRGDYNEQFF
CDR3nt: TGCAGTGCTAGAGCGTACAGGAAGCGGGGCGATTACAATGAGCAGTTCTTC

d_gene: TRBD1
abundance: many
j_gene: TRBJ2-7
len: 13
v_gene: TRBV4-2
CDR3aa: CASSQETGDEQYF
CDR3nt: TGTGCCAGCAGCCAGGAGACAGGGGACGAGCAGTACTTC

d_gene: TRBD1
abundance: NA
j_gene: TRBJ1-2
len: 13
v_gene: TRBV15
CDR3aa: CATADRVKRGYTF
CDR3nt: TGTGCCACCGCGGACAGGGTTAAACGGGGCTACACCTTC

d_gene: NA
abundance: NA
j_gene: TRBJ2-1
len: 15
v_gene: TRBV20-1
CDR3aa: CSAGGRGISYNEQFF
CDR3nt: TGCAGTGCTGGGGGGAGGGGGATCTCCTACAATGAGCAGTTCTTC

d_gene: TRBD2
abundance: few
j_gene: TRBJ2-3
len: 16
v_gene: TRBV5-5
CDR3aa: CASSLGPTSGRGTQYF
CDR3nt: TGTGCCAGCAGCTTGGGTCCGACTAGCGGGAGAGGCACGCAGTATTTT

d_gene: TRBD2
abundance: NA
j_gene: TRBJ2-1
len: 18
v_gene: TRBV11-2
CDR3aa: CASSGEATSGRLYNEQFF
CDR3nt: TGTGCCAGCAGCGGAGAGGCGACTAGCGGGAGGCTCTACAATGAGCAGTTCTTC

d_gene: TRBD2
abundance: many
j_gene: TRBJ2-3
len: 14
v_gene: TRBV29-1
CDR3aa: CSFGLAGGVDTQYF
CDR3nt: TGCAGCTTTGGACTAGCGGGGGGCGTAGATACGCAGTATTTT

d_gene: TRBD1
abundance: NA
j_gene: TRBJ2-3
len: 19
v_gene: TRBV6-5
CDR3aa: CASSYFPTPGQGSTDTQYF
CDR3nt: TGTGCCAGCAGTTACTTCCCAACACCGGGACAGGGGAGTACAGATACGCAGTATTTT

d_gene: TRBD2
abundance: NA
j_gene: TRBJ2-2
len: 19
v_gene: TRBV12-3/TRBV12-4
CDR3aa: CAFSLATLAGGDNTGELFF
CDR3nt: TGTGCCTTCAGTTTAGCTACACTAGCGGGGGGCGATAACACCGGGGAGCTGTTTTTT

d_gene: NA
abundance: NA
j_gene: TRBJ2-1
len: 15
v_gene: TRBV24-1
CDR3aa: CATSDLGGTGNEQFF
CDR3nt: TGTGCCACCAGTGATTTGGGGGGTACGGGGAATGAGCAGTTCTTC

d_gene: TRBD1
abundance: many
j_gene: TRBJ2-3
len: 15
v_gene: TRBV3-1
CDR3aa: CASSPRDRVTDTQYF
CDR3nt: TGTGCCAGCAGCCCCCGGGACAGGGTAACAGATACGCAGTATTTT

d_gene: NA
abundance: NA
j_gene: TRBJ2-7
len: 14
v_gene: TRBV27
CDR3aa: CASSSETSPNEQYF
CDR3nt: TGTGCCAGCAGTTCGGAGACTAGTCCTAACGAGCAGTACTTC

d_gene: NA
abundance: NA
j_gene: TRBJ2-2
len: 15
v_gene: TRBV2
CDR3aa: CASSGAVSHTGELFF
CDR3nt: TGTGCCAGCAGTGGAGCGGTTTCCCACACCGGGGAGCTGTTTTTT

d_gene: NA
abundance: NA
j_gene: TRBJ2-1
len: 15
v_gene: TRBV7-9
CDR3aa: CASSVSLGYYNEQFF
CDR3nt: TGTGCCAGCAGCGTAAGTCTAGGATACTACAATGAGCAGTTCTTC

d_gene: NA
abundance: NA
j_gene: TRBJ1-6
len: 14
v_gene: TRBV7-8
CDR3aa: CASSPTSNHAPLHF
CDR3nt: TGTGCCAGCAGCCCTACATCAAATCACGCACCCCTCCACTTT

d_gene: TRBD2
abundance: many
j_gene: TRBJ2-7
len: 16
v_gene: TRBV28
CDR3aa: CASSPRLAGVFYEQYF
CDR3nt: TGTGCCAGCAGTCCAAGACTAGCGGGAGTCTTTTACGAGCAGTACTTC

d_gene: NA
abundance: NA
j_gene: TRBJ2-1
len: 15
v_gene: TRBV5-6
CDR3aa: CASSLADRTNNEQFF
CDR3nt: TGTGCCAGCAGCTTGGCCGACAGGACAAACAATGAGCAGTTCTTC

d_gene: NA
abundance: few
j_gene: TRBJ2-7
len: 12
v_gene: TRBV28
CDR3aa: CASSLSYYEQYF
CDR3nt: TGTGCCAGCAGTTTAAGTTACTACGAGCAGTACTTC

d_gene: NA
abundance: few
j_gene: TRBJ2-7
len: 16
v_gene: TRBV4-2
CDR3aa: CASSQSYRLDGYEQYF
CDR3nt: TGTGCCAGCAGCCAATCCTATAGACTAGATGGCTACGAGCAGTACTTC

d_gene: NA
abundance: NA
j_gene: TRBJ1-1
len: 18
v_gene: TRBV2
CDR3aa: CASSEAGQKTKGNTEAFF
CDR3nt: TGTGCCAGCAGTGAAGCTGGTCAAAAGACTAAAGGGAACACTGAAGCTTTCTTT

d_gene: NA
abundance: many
j_gene: TRBJ2-7
len: 15
v_gene: TRBV7-2
CDR3aa: CASSLVSERTYEQYF
CDR3nt: TGTGCCAGCAGCTTAGTTTCCGAGCGGACCTACGAGCAGTACTTC

d_gene: TRBD1
abundance: few
j_gene: TRBJ2-2
len: 17
v_gene: TRBV2
CDR3aa: CASMRTGGPQNTGELFF
CDR3nt: TGTGCCAGCATGAGAACAGGGGGCCCACAGAACACCGGGGAGCTGTTTTTT

d_gene: TRBD2
abundance: NA
j_gene: TRBJ2-7
len: 16
v_gene: TRBV20-1
CDR3aa: CSARSSGTSDSYEQYF
CDR3nt: TGCAGTGCTCGGTCATCCGGGACTAGTGACTCCTACGAGCAGTACTTC

d_gene: NA
abundance: NA
j_gene: TRBJ1-1
len: 14
v_gene: TRBV20-1
CDR3aa: CSARVPGMNTEAFF
CDR3nt: TGCAGTGCTAGAGTTCCAGGAATGAACACTGAAGCTTTCTTT

d_gene: TRBD1
abundance: few
j_gene: TRBJ1-4
len: 14
v_gene: TRBV2
CDR3aa: CASSEQGAREKLFF
CDR3nt: TGTGCCAGCAGTGAGCAGGGGGCGCGAGAAAAACTGTTTTTT

d_gene: TRBD1
abundance: NA
j_gene: TRBJ2-6
len: 15
v_gene: TRBV5-1
CDR3aa: CASSPTGTGANVLTF
CDR3nt: TGCGCCAGCAGCCCGACAGGGACCGGGGCCAACGTCCTGACTTTC

d_gene: TRBD2
abundance: few
j_gene: TRBJ2-1
len: 15
v_gene: TRBV20-1
CDR3aa: CSAQLIAGGFNEQFF
CDR3nt: TGCAGTGCCCAATTAATAGCGGGGGGTTTCAATGAGCAGTTCTTC

d_gene: TRBD1
abundance: few
j_gene: TRBJ1-2
len: 14
v_gene: TRBV3-1
CDR3aa: CASSPRQGFGGYTF
CDR3nt: TGTGCCAGCAGCCCGAGACAGGGTTTCGGGGGCTACACCTTC

d_gene: NA
abundance: many
j_gene: TRBJ1-3
len: 14
v_gene: TRBV6-5
CDR3aa: CASSSATSGNTIYF
CDR3nt: TGTGCCAGCAGTTCGGCAACCTCTGGAAACACCATATATTTT

d_gene: NA
abundance: NA
j_gene: TRBJ2-3
len: 13
v_gene: TRBV27
CDR3aa: CASSFQKGDTQYF
CDR3nt: TGTGCCAGCAGTTTTCAGAAAGGAGATACGCAGTATTTT

d_gene: NA
abundance: NA
j_gene: TRBJ2-7
len: 12
v_gene: TRBV11-1
CDR3aa: CASNQQGTEQYF
CDR3nt: TGTGCCAGCAACCAACAGGGAACCGAGCAGTACTTC

d_gene: TRBD1
abundance: NA
j_gene: TRBJ2-7
len: 14
v_gene: TRBV5-6
CDR3aa: CASSHSGTVYEQYF
CDR3nt: TGTGCCAGCAGCCACTCCGGGACAGTCTACGAGCAGTACTTC

d_gene: NA
abundance: few
j_gene: TRBJ1-2
len: 13
v_gene: TRBV6-2/TRBV6-3
CDR3aa: CASSYGPGNGYTF
CDR3nt: TGTGCCAGCAGTTACGGGCCAGGGAATGGCTACACCTTC

d_gene: NA
abundance: few
j_gene: TRBJ1-1
len: 14
v_gene: TRBV20-1
CDR3aa: CSANKLGRNTEAFF
CDR3nt: TGCAGTGCTAACAAACTGGGGAGAAACACTGAAGCTTTCTTT

d_gene: TRBD2
abundance: NA
j_gene: TRBJ2-1
len: 15
v_gene: TRBV5-1
CDR3aa: CASSLLAGVGNEQFF
CDR3nt: TGCGCCAGCAGCTTACTAGCGGGAGTGGGAAATGAGCAGTTCTTC

d_gene: NA
abundance: many
j_gene: TRBJ2-5
len: 11
v_gene: TRBV2
CDR3aa: CASSRGPLWHF
CDR3nt: TGTGCCAGCAGCCGCGGGCCTCTATGGCACTTC

d_gene: NA
abundance: many
j_gene: TRBJ2-1
len: 12
v_gene: TRBV5-1
CDR3aa: CASSLQQGKQFF
CDR3nt: TGCGCCAGCAGCTTACAGCAGGGAAAGCAGTTCTTC

d_gene: NA
abundance: many
j_gene: TRBJ2-2
len: 16
v_gene: TRBV15
CDR3aa: CATSRDRGDYTGELFF
CDR3nt: TGTGCCACCAGCAGAGATAGGGGGGATTACACCGGGGAGCTGTTTTTT

d_gene: TRBD1
abundance: many
j_gene: TRBJ2-6
len: 17
v_gene: TRBV10-3
CDR3aa: CAISAVWTGDGANVLTF
CDR3nt: TGTGCCATCAGTGCGGTCTGGACAGGGGACGGGGCCAACGTCCTGACTTTC

d_gene: TRBD1
abundance: few
j_gene: TRBJ2-7
len: 13
v_gene: TRBV27
CDR3aa: CASSHRGPYEQYF
CDR3nt: TGTGCCAGCAGCCACAGGGGGCCCTACGAGCAGTACTTC

d_gene: NA
abundance: many
j_gene: TRBJ1-1
len: 12
v_gene: TRBV29-1
CDR3aa: CSVVGLDTEAFF
CDR3nt: TGCAGCGTTGTTGGCCTGGACACTGAAGCTTTCTTT

d_gene: TRBD1
abundance: many
j_gene: TRBJ2-7
len: 13
v_gene: TRBV29-1
CDR3aa: CSFRDRTSYEQYF
CDR3nt: TGCAGCTTCCGGGACAGGACCTCCTACGAGCAGTACTTC

d_gene: NA
abundance: many
j_gene: TRBJ2-1
len: 16
v_gene: TRBV5-6
CDR3aa: CASSNIGEVPYNEQFF
CDR3nt: TGTGCCAGCAGCAATATTGGCGAGGTACCCTACAATGAGCAGTTCTTC

d_gene: TRBD1
abundance: NA
j_gene: TRBJ1-5
len: 16
v_gene: TRBV12-3/TRBV12-4
CDR3aa: CASSSFDRDSNQPQHF
CDR3nt: TGTGCCAGCAGTTCATTCGACAGGGATAGCAATCAGCCCCAGCATTTT

d_gene: TRBD1
abundance: NA
j_gene: TRBJ2-1
len: 16
v_gene: TRBV3-1
CDR3aa: CASSPRRDRFYNEQFF
CDR3nt: TGTGCCAGCAGCCCACGCCGGGACAGGTTCTACAATGAGCAGTTCTTC

d_gene: NA
abundance: many
j_gene: TRBJ2-5
len: 14
v_gene: TRBV4-2
CDR3aa: CASSQVSLQETQYF
CDR3nt: TGTGCCAGCAGCCAAGTGTCACTCCAAGAGACCCAGTACTTC

d_gene: NA
abundance: few
j_gene: TRBJ2-4
len: 14
v_gene: TRBV20-1
CDR3aa: CSARQGQARNIQYF
CDR3nt: TGCAGTGCTAGACAAGGCCAGGCTAGAAACATTCAGTACTTC

d_gene: NA
abundance: many
j_gene: TRBJ2-4
len: 15
v_gene: TRBV7-9
CDR3aa: CASSPGTSAKNIQYF
CDR3nt: TGTGCCAGCAGCCCAGGGACTTCAGCCAAAAACATTCAGTACTTC

d_gene: NA
abundance: many
j_gene: TRBJ2-4
len: 16
v_gene: TRBV12-3/TRBV12-4
CDR3aa: CASSKQGTLAKNIQYF
CDR3nt: TGTGCCAGCAGTAAACAGGGAACACTAGCCAAAAACATTCAGTACTTC

d_gene: NA
abundance: NA
j_gene: TRBJ1-2
len: 13
v_gene: TRBV7-9
CDR3aa: CASSFSDSYGYTF
CDR3nt: TGTGCCAGCAGCTTTTCGGACAGCTATGGCTACACCTTC